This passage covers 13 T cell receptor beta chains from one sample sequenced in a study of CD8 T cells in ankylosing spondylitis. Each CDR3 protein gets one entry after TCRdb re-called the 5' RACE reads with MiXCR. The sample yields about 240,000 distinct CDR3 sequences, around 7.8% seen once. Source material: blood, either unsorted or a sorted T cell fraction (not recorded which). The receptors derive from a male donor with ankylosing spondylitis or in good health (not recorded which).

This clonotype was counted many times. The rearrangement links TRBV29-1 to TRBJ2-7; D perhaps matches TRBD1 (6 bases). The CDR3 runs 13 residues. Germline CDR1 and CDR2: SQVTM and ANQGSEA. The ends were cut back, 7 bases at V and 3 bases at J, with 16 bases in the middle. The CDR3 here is CSGSFRGSYEQYF. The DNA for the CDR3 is TGCAGCGGATCCTTCAGGGGTAGCTACGAGCAGTACTTC.

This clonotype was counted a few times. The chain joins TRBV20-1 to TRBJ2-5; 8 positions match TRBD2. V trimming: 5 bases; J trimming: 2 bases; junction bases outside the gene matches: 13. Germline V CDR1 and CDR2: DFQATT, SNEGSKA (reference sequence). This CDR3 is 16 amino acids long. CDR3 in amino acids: CSAEGFAGGGQETQYF. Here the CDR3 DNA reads TGCAGTGCTGAGGGTTTTGCGGGCGGGGGGCAAGAGACCCAGTACTTC.

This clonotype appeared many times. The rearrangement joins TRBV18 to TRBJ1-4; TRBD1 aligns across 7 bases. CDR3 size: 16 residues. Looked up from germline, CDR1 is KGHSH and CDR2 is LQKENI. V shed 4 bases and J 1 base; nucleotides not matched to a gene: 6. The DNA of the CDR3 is TGTGCCAGCTCACGACAGGGAATGCTAACTAATGAAAAACTGTTTTTT. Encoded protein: CASSRQGMLTNEKLFF.

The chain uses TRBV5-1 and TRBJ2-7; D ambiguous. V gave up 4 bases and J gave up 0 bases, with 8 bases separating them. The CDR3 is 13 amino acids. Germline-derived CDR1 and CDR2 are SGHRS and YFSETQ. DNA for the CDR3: TGCGCCAGCAGCCCGACAAACTCCTACGAGCAGTACTTC. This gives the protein CASSPTNSYEQYF. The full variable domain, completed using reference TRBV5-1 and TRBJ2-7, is KAGVTQTPRYLIKTRGQQVTLSCSPISGHRSVSWYQQTPGQGLQFLFEYFSETQRNKGNFPGRFSGRQFSNSRSEMNVSTLELGDSALYLCASSPTNSYEQYFGPGTRLTVT.

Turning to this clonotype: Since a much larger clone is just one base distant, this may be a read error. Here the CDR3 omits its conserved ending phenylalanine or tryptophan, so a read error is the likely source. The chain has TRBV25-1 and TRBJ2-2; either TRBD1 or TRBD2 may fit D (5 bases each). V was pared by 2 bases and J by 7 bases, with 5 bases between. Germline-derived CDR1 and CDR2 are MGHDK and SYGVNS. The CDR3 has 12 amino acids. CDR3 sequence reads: CASSEGGGELFL. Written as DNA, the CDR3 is TGTGCCAGCAGTGAAGGGGGCGGGGAGCTGTTTCTT.

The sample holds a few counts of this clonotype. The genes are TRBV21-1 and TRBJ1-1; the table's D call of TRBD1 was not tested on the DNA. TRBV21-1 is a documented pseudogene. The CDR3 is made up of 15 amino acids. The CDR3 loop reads CASSTLTGRGTEAFF. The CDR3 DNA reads TGTGCCAGCAGCACATTGACAGGGAGGGGCACTGAAGCTTTCTTT.

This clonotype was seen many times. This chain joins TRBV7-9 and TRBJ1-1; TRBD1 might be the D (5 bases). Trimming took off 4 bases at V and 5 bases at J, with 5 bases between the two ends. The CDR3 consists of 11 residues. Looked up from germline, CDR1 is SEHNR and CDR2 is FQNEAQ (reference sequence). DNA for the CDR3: TGTGCCAGCAGCTGGGGGACTGAAGCTTTCTTT. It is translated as CASSWGTEAFF.

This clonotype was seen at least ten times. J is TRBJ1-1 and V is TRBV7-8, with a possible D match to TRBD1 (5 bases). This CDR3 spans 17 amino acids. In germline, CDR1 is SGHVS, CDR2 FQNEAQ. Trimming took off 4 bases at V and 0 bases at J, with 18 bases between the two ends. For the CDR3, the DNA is TGTGCCAGCAGCTCGCTTAGTTCCAGGGCCTTGAACACTGAAGCTTTCTTT. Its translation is CASSSLSSRALNTEAFF.

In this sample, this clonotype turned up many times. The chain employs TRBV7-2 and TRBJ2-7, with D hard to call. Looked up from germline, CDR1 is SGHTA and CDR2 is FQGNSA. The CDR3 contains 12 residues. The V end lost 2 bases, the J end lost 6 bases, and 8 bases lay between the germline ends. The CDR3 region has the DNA TGTGCCAGCAGCTTAAGCTGGGGCGAGCAGTACTTC. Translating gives CASSLSWGEQYF.

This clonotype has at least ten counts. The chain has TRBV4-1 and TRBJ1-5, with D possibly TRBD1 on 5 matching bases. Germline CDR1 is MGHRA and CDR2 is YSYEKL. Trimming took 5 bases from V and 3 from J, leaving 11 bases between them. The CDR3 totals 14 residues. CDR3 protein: CASSIGTSNQPQHF. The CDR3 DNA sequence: TGCGCCAGCAGCATAGGGACGTCCAATCAGCCCCAGCATTTT.

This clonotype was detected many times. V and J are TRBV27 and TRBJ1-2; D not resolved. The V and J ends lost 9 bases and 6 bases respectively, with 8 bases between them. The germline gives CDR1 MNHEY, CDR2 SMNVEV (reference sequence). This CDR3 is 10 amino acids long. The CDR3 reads CARLEHGYTF. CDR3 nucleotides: TGTGCCAGGCTGGAGCATGGCTACACCTTC.

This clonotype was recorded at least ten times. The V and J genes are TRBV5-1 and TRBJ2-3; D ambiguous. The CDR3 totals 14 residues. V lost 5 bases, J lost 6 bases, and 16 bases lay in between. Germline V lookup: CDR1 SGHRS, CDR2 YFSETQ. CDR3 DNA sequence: TGCGCCAGCAGGTCAGGAAAATCTTCCGATACGCAGTATTTT. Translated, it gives CASRSGKSSDTQYF.

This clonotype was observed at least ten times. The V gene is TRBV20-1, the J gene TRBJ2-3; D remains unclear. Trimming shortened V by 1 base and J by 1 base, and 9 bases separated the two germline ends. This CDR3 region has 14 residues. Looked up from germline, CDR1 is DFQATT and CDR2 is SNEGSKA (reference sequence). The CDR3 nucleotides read TGCAGTGCTAGAGTCCGGGCAGGCACAGATACGCAGTATTTT. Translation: CSARVRAGTDTQYF.